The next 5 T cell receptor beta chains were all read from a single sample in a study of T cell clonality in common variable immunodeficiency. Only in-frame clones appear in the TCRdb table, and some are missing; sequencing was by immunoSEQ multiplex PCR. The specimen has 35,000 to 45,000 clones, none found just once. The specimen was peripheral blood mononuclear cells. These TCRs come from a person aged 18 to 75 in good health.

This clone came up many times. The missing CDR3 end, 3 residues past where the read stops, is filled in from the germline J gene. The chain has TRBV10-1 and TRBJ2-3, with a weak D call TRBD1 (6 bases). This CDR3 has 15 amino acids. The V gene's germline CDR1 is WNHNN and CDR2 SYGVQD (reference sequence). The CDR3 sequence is CASSERRSGVETQYF. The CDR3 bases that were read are TGCGCCAGCAGTGAACGCAGGTCAGGGGTAGAGACG.

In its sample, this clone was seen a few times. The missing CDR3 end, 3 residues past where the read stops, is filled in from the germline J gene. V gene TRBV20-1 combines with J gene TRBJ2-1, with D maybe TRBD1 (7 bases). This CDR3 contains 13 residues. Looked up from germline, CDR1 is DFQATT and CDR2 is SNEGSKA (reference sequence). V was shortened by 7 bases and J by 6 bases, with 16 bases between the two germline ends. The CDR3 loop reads CSERVPGGNEQFF. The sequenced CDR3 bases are TGCAGTGAGCGGGTACCAGGGGGCAATGAG.

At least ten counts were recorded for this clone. The sequenced CDR3 bases are TGCAGTGCCTCCCGGGGCGGGGAG. As protein: CSASRGGE. The full CDR3 is CSASRGGELFF. This chain joins TRBV20-1 and TRBJ2-2; D may be TRBD2 (5 bases). The read is 3 residues too short to cover the CDR3 end, so that end is filled in from the germline J gene. The CDR3 covers 11 residues. Per the germline V gene, CDR1 is DFQATT and CDR2 is SNEGSKA (reference sequence). Trimming shortened V by 6 bases and J by 7 bases, and 9 bases separated the two germline ends.

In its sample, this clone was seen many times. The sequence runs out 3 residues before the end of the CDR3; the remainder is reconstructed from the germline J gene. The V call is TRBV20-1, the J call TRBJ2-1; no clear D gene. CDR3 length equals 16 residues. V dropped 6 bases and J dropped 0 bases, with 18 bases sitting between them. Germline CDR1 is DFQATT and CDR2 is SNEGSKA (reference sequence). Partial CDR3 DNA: TGCAGTGCGAGCCCACGTGGAGCGACCTCCTACAATGAG. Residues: CSASPRGATSYNE. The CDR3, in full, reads CSASPRGATSYNEQFF.

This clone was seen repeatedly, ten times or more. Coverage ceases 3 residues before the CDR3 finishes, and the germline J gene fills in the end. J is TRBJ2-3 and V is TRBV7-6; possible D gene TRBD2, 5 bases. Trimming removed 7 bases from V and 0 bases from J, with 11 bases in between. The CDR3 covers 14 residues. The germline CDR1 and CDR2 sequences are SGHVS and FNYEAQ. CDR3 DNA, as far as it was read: TGTGCCAGCAAAACGGGGTTTAGCACAGATACG. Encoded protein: CASKTGFSTDT. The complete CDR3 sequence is CASKTGFSTDTQYF.